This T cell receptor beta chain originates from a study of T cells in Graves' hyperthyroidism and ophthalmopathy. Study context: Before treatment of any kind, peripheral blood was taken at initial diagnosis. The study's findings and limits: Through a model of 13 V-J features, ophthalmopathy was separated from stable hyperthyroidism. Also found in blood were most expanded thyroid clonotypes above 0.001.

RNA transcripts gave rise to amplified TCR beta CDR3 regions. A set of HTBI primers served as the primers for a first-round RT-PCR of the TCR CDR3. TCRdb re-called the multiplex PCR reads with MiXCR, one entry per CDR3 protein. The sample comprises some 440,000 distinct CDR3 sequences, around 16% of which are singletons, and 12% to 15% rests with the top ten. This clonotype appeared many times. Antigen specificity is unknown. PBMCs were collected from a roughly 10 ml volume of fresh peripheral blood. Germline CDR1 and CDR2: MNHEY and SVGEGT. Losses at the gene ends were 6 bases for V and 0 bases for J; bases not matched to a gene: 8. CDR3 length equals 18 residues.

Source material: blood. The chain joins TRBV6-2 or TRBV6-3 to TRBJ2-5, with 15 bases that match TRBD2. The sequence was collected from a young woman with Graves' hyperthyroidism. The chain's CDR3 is CASRPGLAGGLYQETQYF. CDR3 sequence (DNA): TGTGCCAGCAGACCGGGACTAGCGGGGGGTCTGTACCAAGAGACCCAGTACTTC.